This T cell receptor beta chain was retrieved from a study of blood T cells in healthy people across ages. The study's findings and limits: Naive T cell percentage strongly correlated with TCR beta diversity.

The CDR3 runs 14 residues. CDR1 and CDR2 (germline): KGHSH, LQKENI. V was shortened by 3 bases and J by 1 base, with 9 bases between the two germline ends. A second roughly 7 to 12 cycle PCR used barcoded and J-beta primers. Each sample yielded at least 2.5 million CDR3-containing paired-end reads. Using its own MiXCR run on the 5' RACE reads, TCRdb lists one record per CDR3 protein. The sample has 900,000 to 950,000 distinct CDR3 sequences, approximately 32% seen once; the top ten hold roughly a tenth. Each donor was a healthy Caucasian individual from Russia, aged roughly 6 to 90. Comments on this clonotype: Its antigen is not known.

This same sample was also taken into another study, of T cells of mothers and their children. From that paper: Each mother yielded more than 9.5 million TCR beta CDR3 reads. Each child yielded millions of reads.

The sample was blood. The TCR was taken from a woman aged 40-49 years in good health. This sequence joins TRBV18 and TRBJ1-1; no clear D gene. The CDR3 sequence: CASSPSPGNTEAFF. CDR3 DNA: TGTGCCAGCTCACCCTCCCCCGGGAACACTGAAGCTTTCTTT.